This T cell receptor (beta chain) stems from a study of T cell repertoires in cytomegalovirus infection. Findings and limits, study-wide: People with CMV and the relevant HLA were identified by cumulative public TCR beta family frequency.

In TCRdb, the reads were re-called with MiXCR into one record per CDR3 protein. Of approximately 1,000,000 distinct CDR3 sequences in the sample, about 33% were seen once. The CDR3 is 14 residues long. The V gene's germline CDR1 is MNHEY and CDR2 SVGAGI. On this clonotype itself: The antigen is undetermined. Being one base from a much bigger clone, this may be a read error.

The sample here was cultured CD8+ T cells from PBMCs, taken from culture after CMV antigen stimulation. This sequence was found in a human donor in good health (CMV status not recorded). Some clones in this sample may be carry-over from other donors' samples. The chain couples TRBV6-5 to TRBJ2-1; 9 nucleotides align to TRBD2. The chain's CDR3 is CASRYFSGGNEQFF. The CDR3 DNA is TGTGCCAGCAGGTACTTTAGCGGGGGCAATGAGCAGTTCTTC.